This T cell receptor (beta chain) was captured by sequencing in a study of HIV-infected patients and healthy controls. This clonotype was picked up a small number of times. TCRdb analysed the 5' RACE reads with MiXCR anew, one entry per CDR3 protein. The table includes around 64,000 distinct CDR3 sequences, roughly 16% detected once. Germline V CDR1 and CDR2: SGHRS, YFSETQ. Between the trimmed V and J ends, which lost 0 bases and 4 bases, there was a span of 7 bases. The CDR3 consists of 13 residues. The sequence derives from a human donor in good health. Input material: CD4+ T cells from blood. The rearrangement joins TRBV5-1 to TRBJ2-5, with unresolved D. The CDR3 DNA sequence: TGCGCCAGCAGCTTGGTGTCTAGAGAGACCCAGTACTTC. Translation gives CASSLVSRETQYF.